A selection of T cell receptor beta chains follows, all from one sample in a study of blood T cell repertoires in COVID-19. The table came from immunoSEQ multiplex PCR; TCRdb's copy has only in-frame clones and leaves some out. The data hold over 75,000 clones, with roughly 84% observed a single time. The sample comprised peripheral blood. Receptors originate from an older man with acute or convalescent COVID-19. CDR3s include the opening cysteine and the closing phenylalanine or tryptophan.

cdr3_length	v_call	j_call	cdr3_aa
16	TRBV7-9	TRBJ1-2	CASTLAGGLRGGGYTF
14	TRBV15	TRBJ1-1	CATSSHRGLTEAFF
14	TRBV5-1	TRBJ1-5	CASSLAGGDQPQHF
14	TRBV5-1	TRBJ2-5	CASSLPGIEETQYF
16	TRBV9	TRBJ2-2	CASSVGRTGVTGELFF
15	TRBV7-6	TRBJ2-7	CASSLGTGAIYEQYF
13	TRBV27	TRBJ2-1	CASSLKQGSEQFF
14	TRBV28	TRBJ1-5	CASTLDRGYQPQHF
16	TRBV27	TRBJ1-4	CASRIRWGGQGEKLFF
14	TRBV19	TRBJ1-1	CASSKGQGYTEAFF
15	TRBV4-1	TRBJ1-2	CASSQAGQGKGGYTF
13	TRBV10-3	TRBJ1-3	CAIRAGLGNTIYF
16	TRBV7-2	TRBJ1-6	CASSLSGQGRFSPLHF
15	TRBV2	TRBJ2-2	CASSIDRADTGELFF